This T cell receptor beta chain emerged from a study of blood T cell repertoires in COVID-19. The ends lost 4 bases at V and 5 bases at J; junction bases unmatched: 6. The length of the CDR3 is 14 residues. Germline CDR1 is MGHRA and CDR2 is YSYEKL. Sequencing used immunoSEQ multiplex PCR; TCRdb keeps in-frame clones, though not all of them. The sample lists fewer than 350,000 clones, 90% occurring once. The rearrangement links TRBV4-1 to TRBJ2-5, with 8 bases fitting TRBD1. This sequence originates from a woman between 18 and 29 years old with acute COVID-19. Sequencing input: PBMCs or T cells enriched from blood (not recorded which). CDR3 amino acids: CASSLPGGEETQYF. The CDR3 DNA is TGCGCCAGCAGCCTCCCAGGGGGCGAGGAGACCCAGTACTTC.